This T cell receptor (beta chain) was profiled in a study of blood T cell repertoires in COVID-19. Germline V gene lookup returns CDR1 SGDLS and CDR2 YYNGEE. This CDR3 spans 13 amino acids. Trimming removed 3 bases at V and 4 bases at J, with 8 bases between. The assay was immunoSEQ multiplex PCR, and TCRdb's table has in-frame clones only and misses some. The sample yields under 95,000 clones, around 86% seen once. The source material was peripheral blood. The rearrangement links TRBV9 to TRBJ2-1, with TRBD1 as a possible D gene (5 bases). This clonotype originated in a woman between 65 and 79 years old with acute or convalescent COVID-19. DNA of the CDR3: TGTGCCAGCAGCGCCGACAGATACAATGAGCAGTTCTTC. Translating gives CASSADRYNEQFF. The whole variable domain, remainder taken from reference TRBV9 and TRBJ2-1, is DSGVTQTPKHLITATGQRVTLRCSPRSGDLSVYWYQQSLDQGLQFLIQYYNGEERAKGNILERFSAQQFPDLHSELNLSSLELGDSALYFCASSADRYNEQFFGPGTRLTVL.